This TCR beta chain was sequenced in a study of shared clonotypes between healthy human individuals. Study conclusions and caveats: Clonotype sharing among donors likely depends on sequencing depth.

To note about this clone: The antigen remains unidentified.

Assay: immunoSEQ multiplex PCR; the TCRdb copy retains only in-frame clones and omits some. The sample has fewer than 850,000 clones; around 96% are singletons. Naive CD8 isolation took CD45RO-negative cells positively selected for CCR7 and excluded terminally differentiated effector memory CD45RA+ cells. This TCR derives from a man aged 25-45 years in good health. Sequences were obtained from naive CD8+ T cells sorted from blood.

The DNA of the CDR3 is TGTGCCAGCAGGGAGGATGACCGGGACAGGAGACAAGAGACCCAGTACTTC. It codes for CASREDDRDRRQETQYF. The gene calls are TRBV5-4 and TRBJ2-5, with 8 nucleotides matching TRBD1. This CDR3 has 17 amino acids. V gave up 5 bases and J gave up 2 bases; unmatched junction bases: 14. Germline assignment: CDR1 SGHNT and CDR2 YYREEE (reference sequence).